One sample yielded the 14 T cell receptor beta chains listed below, sequenced in a study of T cell clonality in common variable immunodeficiency. Study results and caveats: Reportedly, TCR beta sequences from common variable immunodeficiency showed fewer deletions and N-nucleotide insertions.

Only in-frame clones appear in the TCRdb table, and some are missing; sequencing was by immunoSEQ multiplex PCR. The sample shows about 21,000 clones, no singletons; the ten largest hold around 2.4%. Their recognized antigens are unknown. Sequencing was done on a sample of peripheral blood mononuclear cells. These receptors were taken from a human donor with common variable immunodeficiency.

This clone was observed at least ten times. Sequence at one end of the junction differs from germline and may be a read error. The observed sequence ends 3 residues before the CDR3 terminus, with the missing tail filled in from the germline J gene. This sequence joins TRBV4-2 and TRBJ2-1; 11 bases fit TRBD2. The CDR3 extends over 15 amino acids. Germline CDR1 is LGHNA and CDR2 is YNFKEQ. Incomplete CDR3 DNA: TGCGCCAGCAGCCTAGGGACTAGCGGAAACAATGAG. It translates to CASSLGTSGNNE. The entire CDR3 is CASSLGTSGNNEQFF.

This clone showed up many times. The CDR3 extends 3 residues past the end of the read, so its final part is completed from the germline J gene. J is TRBJ2-5 and V is TRBV2; D possibly corresponds to TRBD1 (7 bases). This CDR3 has 15 amino acids. Trimming removed 4 bases from V and 7 bases from J, with 19 bases in between. Germline CDR1 and CDR2: SNHLY and FYNNEI. The CDR3 bases that were read are TGTGCCAGCAGTGGTCCCGGGGGCCCAGGGGGGACC. It specifies CASSGPGGPGGT. The whole CDR3 protein reads CASSGPGGPGGTQYF.

This clone was seen many times. The read gets to within 3 residues of the CDR3 end, and the germline J gene fills in the rest. The genes are TRBV6-2 or TRBV6-3 and TRBJ2-4, with D hard to call. V shed 0 bases and J shed 0 bases, with 6 bases lying between them. The CDR3 covers 15 residues. Germline V gives CDR1 MNHEY, CDR2 SVGEGT. CDR3 DNA, as far as it was read: TGTGCCAGCAGTTACTCCCAACTAGCCAAAAACATT. Its translation: CASSYSQLAKNI. The whole CDR3 protein reads CASSYSQLAKNIQYF.

In its sample, this clone was seen many times. The CDR3 is cut off 3 residues early in the read; its end comes from the germline J gene. V is TRBV19 and J is TRBJ2-7; perhaps TRBD1 as D (6 bases). The ends were cut back, 5 bases at V and 2 bases at J, with 13 bases in the middle. CDR3 length: 14 residues. The germline gives CDR1 LNHDA, CDR2 SQIVND (reference sequence). The CDR3: CASSEAGVTYEQYF. The part of the CDR3 DNA that was read is TGTGCCAGTAGTGAGGCAGGGGTAACCTACGAG.

This clone has ten or more counts. Read coverage stops 3 residues before the CDR3 terminus; the germline J gene supplies the remainder. The chain recombines TRBV19 with TRBJ1-5, with D possibly being TRBD1 (6 bases). Germline V gene sequence: CDR1 LNHDA, CDR2 SQIVND (reference sequence). V lost 9 bases to trimming and J lost 1 base, with 13 bases between them. There are 14 residues in the CDR3. The part of the CDR3 DNA that was read is TGTGCCAGCAGCAGGGGTCCGAGCAATCAGCCC. Translation gives CASSRGPSNQP. The entire CDR3 protein reads CASSRGPSNQPQHF.

About this clone: The junction departs from the called germline gene at one end, perhaps through a read error. The CDR3 is cut off 3 residues early in the read; its end comes from the germline J gene. V gene TRBV7-9 combines with J gene TRBJ2-2; D not resolved. This CDR3 comprises 11 residues. Germline lookup yields CDR1 SEHNR and CDR2 FQNEAQ (reference sequence). This chain's CDR3 is CSSSLSGELFF. CDR3 DNA, as far as it was read: TGTTCCAGCAGCTTGTCAGGGGAG. The full variable domain, its missing parts supplied by reference TRBV7-9 and TRBJ2-2, is DTGVSQNPRHKITKRGQNVTFRCDPISEHNRLYWYRQTLGQGPEFLTYFQNEAQLEKSRLLSDRFSAERPKGSFSTLEIQRTEQGDSAMYLCSSSLSGELFFGEGSRLTVL.

In its sample, this clone was seen many times. The missing CDR3 end, 3 residues past where the read stops, is filled in from the germline J gene. This chain joins TRBV7-9 and TRBJ2-7; weak D call: TRBD1 (5 bases). CDR1 and CDR2 from the germline V gene are SEHNR and FQNEAQ (reference sequence). V shed 3 bases and J shed 0 bases, with 9 bases lying between them. The CDR3 has 14 residues. The covered CDR3 bases are TGTGCCAGCAGCTTCTCAGGACACTCCTACGAG. It translates to CASSFSGHSYE. The entire CDR3 protein is CASSFSGHSYEQYF.

This clone is deemed medium-sized. The CDR3 goes on 3 residues after the read ends, and that part is filled in from the germline J gene. The chain carries TRBV7-2 and TRBJ1-2, with a weak D call TRBD1 (5 bases). The CDR3 extends over 15 amino acids. The V gene's germline CDR1 is SGHTA and CDR2 FQGNSA. Between the trimmed V and J ends, which lost 3 bases and 4 bases, there was a span of 15 bases. The DNA read from the CDR3 is TGTGCCAGCAGCTTCCTGGGCAGGGTTAGCTATGGC. Protein: CASSFLGRVSYG. The full CDR3 is CASSFLGRVSYGYTF.

This clone showed up many times. The observed sequence ends 3 residues before the CDR3 terminus, with the missing tail filled in from the germline J gene. The V call is TRBV6-2 or TRBV6-3, the J call TRBJ1-1; D unresolved. From germline, CDR1 is MNHEY and CDR2 SVGEGT. Deletions cut 3 bases from V and 2 bases from J, with 16 bases between. CDR3 size: 16 residues. CDR3 bases read: TGTGCCAGCAGTTATCGAACAGAAACCCTTAACACTGAA. Its protein product is CASSYRTETLNTE. The full CDR3 protein is CASSYRTETLNTEAFF.

This clone was found a few times. The read terminates 3 residues before the CDR3 end, so the remaining end is supplied by the germline J gene. The V and J genes are TRBV20-1 and TRBJ1-6; tentative D call: TRBD1 (6 bases). With 0 bases removed from V and 6 bases from J, the gap between germline ends came to 18 bases. CDR1 is DFQATT and CDR2 is SNEGSKA in the germline V gene (reference sequence). The CDR3 has 17 amino acids. CDR3 protein: CSARDAGVGGVNSPLHF. The CDR3 bases that were read are TGCAGTGCTAGAGATGCGGGGGTAGGGGGAGTTAATTCACCC.

This clone was counted only a few times. The CDR3 end lies 3 residues beyond the end of the read and is filled in from the germline J gene. The chain has TRBV5-1 and TRBJ2-3; the D gene is possibly TRBD1 (5 bases). V was pared by 1 base and J by 2 bases, with 11 bases between. The CDR3 has 15 residues. Germline assignment: CDR1 SGHRS and CDR2 YFSETQ. The sequenced part of the CDR3 DNA is TGCGCCAGCAGCTTGCAGGGCCACGACACAGATACG. Residues: CASSLQGHDTDT. The full CDR3 protein reads CASSLQGHDTDTQYF.

This clone appeared many times. The CDR3 is CSARTSGGSYNEQFF. CDR3 DNA, as far as it was read: TGCAGTGCTAGGACTAGCGGGGGATCATACAATGAG. The chain uses TRBV20-1 and TRBJ2-1, with TRBD2 matching 12 bases. The CDR3 end lies 3 residues beyond the end of the read and is filled in from the germline J gene. Germline V CDR1 and CDR2: DFQATT, SNEGSKA (reference sequence). The CDR3 totals 15 residues. V trimming: 3 bases; J trimming: 4 bases; junction bases outside the gene matches: 4.

Ten or more counts support this clone. The read is 3 residues too short to cover the CDR3 end, so that end is filled in from the germline J gene. This rearrangement joins TRBV7-2 to TRBJ2-3; perhaps TRBD2 as D (7 bases). V gave up 11 bases and J gave up 2 bases, with 20 bases separating them. Per the germline V gene, CDR1 is SGHTA and CDR2 is FQGNSA. This CDR3 has 15 amino acids. The CDR3 is CASGAAGAYTDTQYF. The CDR3 DNA, read in part, is TGTGCCTCGGGGGCTGCGGGGGCCTACACAGATACG.

The sample holds many counts of this clone. The CDR3 end falls 3 residues outside the read, so it is completed with the germline J gene. The chain combines TRBV7-3 with TRBJ2-7; TRBD2 agrees at 7 bases. Unmatched junction bases numbered 2, after V lost 1 base and J lost 2 bases. This CDR3 has 14 residues. The germline gives CDR1 SGHTA, CDR2 FQGTGA. CDR3 sequence: CASSLSGGTYEQYF. Partial CDR3 DNA: TGTGCCAGCAGCTTAAGCGGGGGAACCTACGAG. The full variable domain, in which reference TRBV7-3 and TRBJ2-7 provide the parts outside the CDR3, is GAGVSQTPSNKVTEKGKYVELRCDPISGHTALYWYRQSLGQGPEFLIYFQGTGAADDSGLPNDRFFAVRPEGSVSTLKIQRTERGDSAVYLCASSLSGGTYEQYFGPGTRLTVT.